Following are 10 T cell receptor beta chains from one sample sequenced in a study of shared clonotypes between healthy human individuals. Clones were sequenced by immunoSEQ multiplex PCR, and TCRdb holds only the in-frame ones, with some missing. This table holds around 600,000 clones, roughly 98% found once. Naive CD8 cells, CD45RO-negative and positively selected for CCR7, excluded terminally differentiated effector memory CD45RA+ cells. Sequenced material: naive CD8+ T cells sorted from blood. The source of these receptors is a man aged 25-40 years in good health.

CDR3 sequence: CASSLSSDNEQFF. CDR3 in DNA: TGTGCCAGCAGCTTGTCATCCGACAATGAGCAGTTCTTC. The chain employs TRBV7-9 and TRBJ2-1; D call uncertain. The germline gives CDR1 SEHNR, CDR2 FQNEAQ (reference sequence). V was cut by 3 bases and J by 5 bases, with 8 bases left in between. The CDR3 has 13 residues.

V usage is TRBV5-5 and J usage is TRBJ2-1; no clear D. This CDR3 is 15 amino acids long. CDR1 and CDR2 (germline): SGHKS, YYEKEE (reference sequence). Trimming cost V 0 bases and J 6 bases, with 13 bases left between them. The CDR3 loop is CASSLGIDILNEQFF. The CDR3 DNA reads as TGTGCCAGCAGCTTGGGTATCGATATCCTCAATGAGCAGTTCTTC.

Written as DNA, the CDR3 is TGTGCCAGCAGCTTAGTAAGCGCTACCTACAATGAGCAGTTCTTC. This gives the protein CASSLVSATYNEQFF. The V and J genes are TRBV7-2 and TRBJ2-1; D is ambiguous. In germline, CDR1 is SGHTA, CDR2 FQGNSA. The CDR3 is made up of 15 amino acids. V was trimmed by 1 base and J by 2 bases, leaving 9 bases between them.

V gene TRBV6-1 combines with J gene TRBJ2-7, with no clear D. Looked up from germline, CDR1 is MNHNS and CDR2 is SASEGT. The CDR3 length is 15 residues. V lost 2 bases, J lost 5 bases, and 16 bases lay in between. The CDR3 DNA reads TGTGCCAGCAGTGAAATAGTAGGGTTCTCAAACGAGCAGTACTTC. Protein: CASSEIVGFSNEQYF.

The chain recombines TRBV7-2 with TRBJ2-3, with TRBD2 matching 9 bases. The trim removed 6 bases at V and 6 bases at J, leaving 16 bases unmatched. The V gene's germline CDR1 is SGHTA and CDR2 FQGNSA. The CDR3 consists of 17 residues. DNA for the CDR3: TGTGCCAGCAGTCTCTCCTCGGTGGGCGGGAGGGTGGATACGCAGTATTTT. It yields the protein CASSLSSVGGRVDTQYF.

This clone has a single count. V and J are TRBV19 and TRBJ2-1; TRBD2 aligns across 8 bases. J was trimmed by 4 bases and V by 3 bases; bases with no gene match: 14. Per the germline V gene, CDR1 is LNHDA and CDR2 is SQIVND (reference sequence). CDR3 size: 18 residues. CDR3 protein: CASSMVGTSRYEYNEQFF. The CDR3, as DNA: TGTGCCAGTAGTATGGTAGGGACTAGTCGATATGAATACAATGAGCAGTTCTTC. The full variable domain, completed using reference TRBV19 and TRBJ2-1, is DGGITQSPKYLFRKEGQNVTLSCEQNLNHDAMYWYRQDPGQGLRLIYYSQIVNDFQKGDIAEGYSVSREKKESFPLTVTSAQKNPTAFYLCASSMVGTSRYEYNEQFFGPGTRLTVL.

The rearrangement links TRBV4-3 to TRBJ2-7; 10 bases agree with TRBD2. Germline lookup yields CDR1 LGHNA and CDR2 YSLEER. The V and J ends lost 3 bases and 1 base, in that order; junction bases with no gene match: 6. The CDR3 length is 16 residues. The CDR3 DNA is TGCGCCAGCAGCCACTCCCTAGCGGGAGAGTCCTACGAGCAGTACTTC. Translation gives CASSHSLAGESYEQYF.

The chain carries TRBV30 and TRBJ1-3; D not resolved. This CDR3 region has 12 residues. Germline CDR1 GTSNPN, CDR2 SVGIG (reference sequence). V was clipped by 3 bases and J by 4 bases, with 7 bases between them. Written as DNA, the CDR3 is TGTGCCTGGAGGGATGCGGGAAACACCATATATTTT. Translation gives CAWRDAGNTIYF.

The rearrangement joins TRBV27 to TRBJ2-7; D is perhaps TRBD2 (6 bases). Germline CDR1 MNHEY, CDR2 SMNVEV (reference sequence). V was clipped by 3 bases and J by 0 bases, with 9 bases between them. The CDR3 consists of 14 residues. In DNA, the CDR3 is TGTGCCAGCAGTTTTAGCGGCAACTCCTACGAGCAGTACTTC. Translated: CASSFSGNSYEQYF.

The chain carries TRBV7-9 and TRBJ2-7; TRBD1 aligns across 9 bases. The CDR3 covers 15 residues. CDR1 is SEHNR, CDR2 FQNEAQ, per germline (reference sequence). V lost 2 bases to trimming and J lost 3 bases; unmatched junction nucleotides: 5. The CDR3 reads CASSLIGQGFYEQYF. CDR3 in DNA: TGTGCCAGCAGCTTAATAGGACAGGGGTTCTACGAGCAGTACTTC.